Listed here are 22 T cell receptor beta chains from one sample, sequenced in a study of blood T cell repertoires in COVID-19. Clones were read by immunoSEQ multiplex PCR, and TCRdb kept only the in-frame ones, dropping some. The table has about 280,000 clones, 70% to 90% seen once. Source material: peripheral blood. The receptor source for this set is a woman between 65 and 79 years old with acute or convalescent COVID-19.

The rearrangement joins TRBV19 to TRBJ1-4; 12 bases agree with TRBD1. The CDR3 sequence is 15 residues long. Germline V gene lookup returns CDR1 LNHDA and CDR2 SQIVND (reference sequence). V was pared by 4 bases and J by 10 bases, with 7 bases of the junction left unmatched. The CDR3: CASSTYGTGGGKLFF. Here the CDR3 DNA reads TGTGCCAGTAGTACCTACGGGACAGGGGGCGGAAAACTGTTTTTT.

The chain uses TRBV3-1 (or the pseudogene TRBV3-2) and TRBJ1-1; 7 positions match TRBD1. V was clipped by 1 base and J by 2 bases; unmatched bases: 4. This CDR3 comprises 15 residues. CDR1 is LGHDT, CDR2 YNNKEL, per germline (reference sequence). The CDR3: CASSQVPGGNTEAFF. The CDR3 DNA reads TGTGCCAGCAGCCAAGTTCCAGGGGGTAACACTGAAGCTTTCTTT.

The chain carries TRBV7-8 and TRBJ1-2, with D perhaps TRBD1 (5 bases). Germline values: CDR1 SGHVS, CDR2 FQNEAQ. With 1 base removed from V and 4 bases from J, the gap between germline ends came to 13 bases. The CDR3 totals 15 residues. CDR3 protein: CASSLEGRQSYGYTF. The CDR3 DNA reads TGTGCCAGCAGCTTAGAGGGGCGGCAGAGCTATGGCTACACCTTC.

The genes are TRBV29-1 and TRBJ2-1; 8 bases align to TRBD1. There are 13 residues in the CDR3. V was clipped by 8 bases and J by 9 bases; unmatched bases: 12. The V gene's germline CDR1 is SQVTM and CDR2 ANQGSEA. The CDR3 is CSYLGQGAGEQFF. As DNA, the CDR3 is TGCAGCTACCTGGGGCAGGGGGCTGGTGAGCAGTTCTTC.

This chain connects TRBV4-1 to TRBJ2-4; 8 positions agree with TRBD2. CDR3 size: 16 residues. Germline lookup yields CDR1 MGHRA and CDR2 YSYEKL. The V and J ends lost 1 base and 9 bases, in that order; junction bases with no gene match: 11. The CDR3 nucleotides are TGCGCCAGCAGCCAAGGGACTAGCCAATCCCTCGCCATTCAGTACTTC. As protein: CASSQGTSQSLAIQYF.

The genes are TRBV5-1 and TRBJ1-1, with D maybe TRBD1 (6 bases). CDR1 is SGHRS, CDR2 YFSETQ, per germline. V dropped 4 bases and J dropped 6 bases, with 13 bases sitting between them. CDR3 length: 13 residues. CDR3 residues: CASSNRERAEAFF. The CDR3 coding sequence is TGCGCCAGCAGCAACAGGGAAAGGGCTGAAGCTTTCTTT.

The chain links TRBV19 to TRBJ2-7; D is undetermined. With 4 bases removed from V and 2 bases from J, the gap between germline ends came to 9 bases. CDR3 length: 13 residues. Germline V gene lookup returns CDR1 LNHDA and CDR2 SQIVND (reference sequence). CDR3 coding DNA: TGTGCCAGTAGTAGCACAACCCCCTACGAGCAGTACTTC. Encoded protein: CASSSTTPYEQYF.

V usage is TRBV6-1 and J usage is TRBJ2-3, with TRBD2 matching 8 bases. Germline CDR1 is MNHNS and CDR2 is SASEGT. J gave up 2 bases and V 2 bases, and 9 bases lay outside the gene matches. The CDR3 is 17 amino acids. In nucleotides, the CDR3 is TGTGCCAGCAGTGAACAACTTGGGACTAGGATCACAGATACGCAGTATTTT. Translation gives CASSEQLGTRITDTQYF.

This chain uses TRBV18 with TRBJ2-3, with 14 bases fitting TRBD2. Germline V gives CDR1 KGHSH, CDR2 LQKENI. The CDR3 consists of 16 residues. The V segment lost 8 bases and the J segment 4 bases; nucleotides outside the gene matches: 8. CDR3 nucleotides: TGTGCCAGCAAGACTAGCGGGGGGGCCTTGGCAGATACGCAGTATTTT. The encoded protein is CASKTSGGALADTQYF.

There are many counts of this clone. The V and J genes are TRBV5-1 and TRBJ1-1; TRBD1 is a possible D gene (6 bases). Trimming pared 5 bases from V and 6 bases from J, leaving 17 bases between. Germline values: CDR1 SGHRS, CDR2 YFSETQ. The CDR3 contains 14 residues. This CDR3 reads CASSWTQGSAEAFF. The CDR3 DNA reads TGCGCCAGCAGTTGGACTCAGGGGAGCGCTGAAGCTTTCTTT.

The chain links TRBV6-5 to TRBJ1-5; possible D gene TRBD1, 6 bases. Trimming removed 4 bases from V and 9 bases from J, with 10 bases in between. The CDR3 is made up of 12 amino acids. From germline, CDR1 is MNHEY and CDR2 SVGAGI. As DNA, the CDR3 is TGTGCCAGCAGTTCCACAGGGACGCCCCAGCATTTT. This sequence encodes CASSSTGTPQHF.

The chain uses TRBV2 and TRBJ1-6; TRBD1 might be the D (5 bases). In germline, CDR1 is SNHLY, CDR2 FYNNEI. The CDR3 runs to 14 residues. Trimming took 7 bases from V and 7 from J, leaving 14 bases between them. The CDR3 spells CASKRGEGNSPLHF. In DNA form, the CDR3 reads TGTGCCAGCAAGAGAGGGGAGGGGAATTCACCCCTCCACTTT.

The chain links TRBV27 to TRBJ2-1, with 8 bases identical to TRBD2. V shed 6 bases and J 4 bases; nucleotides not matched to a gene: 5. The germline V gene has CDR1 MNHEY and CDR2 SMNVEV (reference sequence). The CDR3 sequence is 14 residues long. CDR3 amino acids: CASSVTGGYNEQFF. In DNA form, the CDR3 reads TGTGCCAGCAGCGTTACGGGGGGGTACAATGAGCAGTTCTTC.

The chain has TRBV9 and TRBJ1-1; 7 bases are a match to TRBD1. The CDR3 spans 13 residues. Germline loops: CDR1 SGDLS, CDR2 YYNGEE. Trimming removed 4 bases from V and 11 bases from J; junction bases left unmatched: 11. The CDR3 protein is CASSLQGTVGAFF. The CDR3 DNA follows: TGTGCCAGCAGCTTACAGGGGACGGTCGGGGCTTTCTTT.

The chain couples TRBV11-3 to TRBJ1-1; the D is unclear. Germline assignment: CDR1 SGHNT and CDR2 YENEEA. V lost 5 bases to trimming and J lost 3 bases, with 10 bases between them. The CDR3 length is 13 residues. The CDR3 sequence: CASSLQPYTEAFF. CDR3 sequence (DNA): TGTGCCAGCAGCCTACAGCCTTACACTGAAGCTTTCTTT.

This chain links TRBV3-1 (or the pseudogene TRBV3-2) with TRBJ2-1, with D possibly matching TRBD2 (5 bases). This CDR3 is 13 amino acids long. Between the trimmed V and J ends, which lost 3 bases and 9 bases, there was a span of 12 bases. The germline CDR1 and CDR2 sequences are LGHDT and YNNKEL (reference sequence). CDR3 in DNA: TGTGCCAGCAGCCAGACTACTCCGGCTGAGCAGTTCTTC. Amino acids: CASSQTTPAEQFF.

The CDR3: CASSIGTGDQPQHF. CDR3 sequence (DNA): TGTGCCAGTAGTATAGGGACAGGGGATCAGCCCCAGCATTTT. The chain recombines TRBV19 with TRBJ1-5; TRBD1 agrees at 9 bases. The CDR3 runs 14 residues. V was clipped by 1 base and J by 5 bases; unmatched bases: 0. CDR1 is LNHDA, CDR2 SQIVND, per germline (reference sequence).

The rearrangement uses TRBV12-3 or TRBV12-4 and TRBJ1-1; perhaps TRBD1 as D (5 bases). Between the trimmed V and J ends, which lost 3 bases and 3 bases, there was a span of 8 bases. This CDR3 has 13 amino acids. This CDR3 reads CASSLGRDTEAFF. CDR3 bases: TGTGCCAGCAGTTTGGGCAGGGACACTGAAGCTTTCTTT.

This rearrangement joins TRBV6-5 to TRBJ1-1; possible D gene TRBD1, 6 bases. Trimming left V 6 bases short and J 3 bases short, with 14 bases between. There are 14 residues in the CDR3. Per germline, CDR1 MNHEY and CDR2 SVGAGI. CDR3 loop: CASSLGGWDTEAFF. CDR3 DNA sequence: TGTGCCAGCAGCTTAGGGGGTTGGGACACTGAAGCTTTCTTT.

The rearrangement joins TRBV18 to TRBJ2-4; D perhaps matches TRBD1 (6 bases). The CDR3 runs 13 residues. Germline assignment: CDR1 KGHSH and CDR2 LQKENI. Trimming left V 6 bases short and J 9 bases short, with 15 bases between. The CDR3 loop reads CASSRRQEAIQYF. DNA of the CDR3: TGTGCCAGCTCTCGAAGACAGGAGGCCATTCAGTACTTC.

This clone was counted between two and nine times. The chain recombines TRBV6-5 with TRBJ1-1; 9 bases agree with TRBD1. The CDR3 contains 15 residues. Trimming at V came to 5 bases and at J to 3 bases, leaving 7 bases not matched to a gene. Germline CDR1 is MNHEY and CDR2 is SVGAGI. This CDR3 reads CASSTVQGAYTEAFF. The CDR3 nucleotides are TGTGCCAGCAGTACCGTACAGGGGGCATACACTGAAGCTTTCTTT.

V usage is TRBV19 and J usage is TRBJ1-1; no firm D call. Trimming left V 8 bases short and J 11 bases short, with 18 bases between. Germline V gives CDR1 LNHDA, CDR2 SQIVND (reference sequence). This CDR3 contains 12 residues. The CDR3 DNA reads as TGTGCCAGTCGGGGTCCTCCGGCGTGGGCTTTCTTT. Its translation: CASRGPPAWAFF.